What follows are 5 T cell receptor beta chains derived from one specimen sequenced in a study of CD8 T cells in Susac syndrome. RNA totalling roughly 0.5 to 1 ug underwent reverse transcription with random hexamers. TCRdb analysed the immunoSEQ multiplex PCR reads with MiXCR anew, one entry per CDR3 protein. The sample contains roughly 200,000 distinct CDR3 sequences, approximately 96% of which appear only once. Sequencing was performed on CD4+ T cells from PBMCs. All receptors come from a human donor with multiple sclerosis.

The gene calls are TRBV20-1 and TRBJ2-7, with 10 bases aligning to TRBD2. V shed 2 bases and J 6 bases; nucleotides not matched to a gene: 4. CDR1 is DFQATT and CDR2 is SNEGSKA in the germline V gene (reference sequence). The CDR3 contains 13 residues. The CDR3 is CSARSSGGFEQYF. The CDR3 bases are TGCAGTGCTAGAAGTAGCGGGGGGTTCGAGCAGTACTTC.

Here the CDR3 reads CASSQGADSYNPTDTQYF. CDR3 sequence (DNA): TGCGCCAGCAGTCAAGGGGCAGACTCCTATAACCCCACAGATACGCAGTATTTT. This chain connects TRBV23-1 to TRBJ2-3, with a tentative D call TRBD1 (5 bases). TRBV23-1 is placed among ORFs of uncertain function. The CDR3 consists of 18 residues. The V end was cut by 2 bases, the J end by 2 bases, with 20 bases between.

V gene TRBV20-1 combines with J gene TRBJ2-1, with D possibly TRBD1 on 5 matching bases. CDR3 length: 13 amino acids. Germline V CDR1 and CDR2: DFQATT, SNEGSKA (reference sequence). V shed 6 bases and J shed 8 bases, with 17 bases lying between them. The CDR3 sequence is CSAPHPTRDEQFF. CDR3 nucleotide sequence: TGCAGTGCCCCTCACCCGACCAGGGATGAGCAGTTCTTC.

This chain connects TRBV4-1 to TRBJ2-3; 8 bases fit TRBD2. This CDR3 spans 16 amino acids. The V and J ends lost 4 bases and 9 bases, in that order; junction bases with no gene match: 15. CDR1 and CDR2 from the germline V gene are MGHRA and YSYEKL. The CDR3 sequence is CASSLSSAAGESTQYF. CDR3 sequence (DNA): TGCGCCAGCAGCCTAAGCAGTGCAGCGGGGGAGTCGACGCAGTATTTT.

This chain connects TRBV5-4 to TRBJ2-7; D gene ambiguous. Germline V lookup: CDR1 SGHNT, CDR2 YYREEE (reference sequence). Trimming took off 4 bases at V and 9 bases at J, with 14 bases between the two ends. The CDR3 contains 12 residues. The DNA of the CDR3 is TGTGCCAGCAGCCCCAATCGCGTAGGGCAGTACTTC. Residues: CASSPNRVGQYF.